Listed below are T cell receptor beta chains from one sample, sequenced in a study of control samples from healthy donors and cancer patients. The repertoire was sequenced with immunoSEQ multiplex PCR; TCRdb's copy has only in-frame clones and lacks some. There are about 98,000 clones in the sample; approximately 78% occur only once, and roughly 2% lies in the top ten. Sequencing was performed on blood. The receptors come from a man aged 60 to 69 in good health. CDR3s include the opening cysteine and the closing phenylalanine or tryptophan. Each record gives: V gene, J gene, D gene, clone size, CDR3 protein, CDR3 DNA. The D gene is left open where the match is weak. Size is stated for part of the rows, as once, few or many counts, or as a class when the clone is expanded.

>TRBV18|TRBJ1-6|TRBD1|-
CASSPRAGGDGSPLHF
TGTGCCAGCTCACCACGTGCAGGGGGCGATGGTTCACCCCTCCACTTT
>TRBV25-1|TRBJ2-1|TRBD1|once
CASSEWDSHNEQFF
TGTGCCAGCAGTGAATGGGACAGCCACAATGAGCAGTTCTTC
>TRBV4-2|TRBJ2-7|-|-
CASSQTGSYEQYF
TGTGCCAGCAGCCAGACAGGTTCCTACGAGCAGTACTTC
>TRBV9|TRBJ1-1|-|-
CASSVQGWDTEAFF
TGTGCCAGCAGCGTACAGGGGTGGGACACTGAAGCTTTCTTT
>TRBV19|TRBJ2-1|TRBD1|-
CASSIGTGSNEQFF
TGTGCCAGTAGTATAGGGACAGGGAGCAATGAGCAGTTCTTC
>TRBV7-6|TRBJ2-5|TRBD2|-
CASSHRAGSEETQYF
TGTGCCAGCAGCCATCGAGCGGGATCGGAAGAGACCCAGTACTTC
>TRBV30|TRBJ1-1|-|-
CAWSVGGHANTEAFF
TGTGCCTGGAGTGTGGGGGGGCATGCGAACACTGAAGCTTTCTTT
>TRBV5-1|TRBJ2-7|-|-
CASSLIQGRWEQYF
TGCGCCAGCAGCTTGATCCAGGGAAGATGGGAGCAGTACTTC
>TRBV4-1|TRBJ1-1|-|-
CASRDSGENTEAFF
TGCGCCAGCAGGGACTCAGGAGAGAACACTGAAGCTTTCTTT
>TRBV5-4|TRBJ2-1|TRBD1|-
CASSIPGQGWNEQFF
TGTGCCAGCAGCATACCGGGACAGGGGTGGAATGAGCAGTTCTTC
>TRBV19|TRBJ1-1|-|-
CASSIRVQGALNTEAFF
TGTGCCAGTAGTATTAGGGTCCAGGGCGCTCTGAACACTGAAGCTTTCTTT
>TRBV2|TRBJ2-1|TRBD2|-
CASSVDPSGGAEYEQFF
TGTGCCAGCAGTGTTGATCCTAGCGGGGGGGCAGAGTATGAGCAGTTCTTC
>TRBV27|TRBJ2-1|-|-
CASNQPGRSNEQFF
TGTGCCAGCAATCAACCGGGCAGAAGCAATGAGCAGTTCTTC
>TRBV7-9|TRBJ1-6|-|-
CASRTDYNSPLHF
TGTGCCAGCAGAACAGACTATAATTCACCCCTCCACTTT
>TRBV5-4|TRBJ1-2|-|-
CASSLATPNGYTF
TGTGCCAGCAGCTTGGCCACACCGAATGGCTACACCTTC
>TRBV4-1|TRBJ1-3|-|-
CASSQEGQGGNTIYF
TGCGCCAGCAGCCAAGAAGGGCAGGGTGGGAACACCATATATTTT
>TRBV29-1|TRBJ2-7|-|-
CSVGTDLYEQYF
TGCAGCGTCGGGACGGATCTCTACGAGCAGTACTTC
>TRBV4-1|TRBJ1-6|-|-
CASSQNAAGSYNSPLHF
TGCGCCAGCAGCCAAAACGCGGCGGGTTCCTATAATTCACCCCTCCACTTT
>TRBV7-9|TRBJ2-2|-|once
CASIPWSGELFF
TGTGCCAGCATTCCGTGGAGCGGGGAGCTGTTTTTT
>TRBV7-3|TRBJ2-1|TRBD2|-
CASSSSGDVQFF
TGTGCCAGCAGCTCTAGCGGGGACGTGCAGTTCTTC
>TRBV7-2|TRBJ2-1|-|-
CASSPEAGTYNEQFF
TGTGCCAGCAGCCCGGAGGCGGGGACTTACAATGAGCAGTTCTTC
>TRBV7-2|TRBJ1-2|-|-
CASSLAEDGYTF
TGTGCCAGCAGCTTAGCGGAGGACGGCTACACCTTC
>TRBV28|TRBJ2-7|-|-
CASCSGGGQESYEQYF
TGTGCCAGCTGCTCAGGAGGGGGCCAGGAAAGCTACGAGCAGTACTTC
>TRBV11-2|TRBJ2-7|-|-
CASSYSGVEQYF
TGTGCCAGCAGCTACTCAGGGGTCGAGCAGTACTTC
>TRBV30|TRBJ2-2|TRBD1|few
CAWNRGKIGELFF
TGTGCCTGGAACAGGGGGAAGATCGGGGAGCTGTTTTTT
>TRBV30|TRBJ1-4|-|-
CAWSATLGGKLFF
TGTGCCTGGAGTGCGACCCTGGGGGGAAAACTGTTTTTT
>TRBV12-3/TRBV12-4|TRBJ2-1|-|few
CASSFGGNEQFF
TGTGCCAGCAGTTTTGGGGGCAATGAGCAGTTCTTC
>TRBV7-9|TRBJ2-1|TRBD2|-
CASSRGRETPEQFF
TGTGCCAGCAGCCGGGGGAGGGAGACTCCTGAGCAGTTCTTC
>TRBV28|TRBJ1-4|-|-
CASSPIARGNEKLFF
TGTGCCAGCAGTCCCATCGCGAGGGGTAATGAAAAACTGTTTTTT
>TRBV19|TRBJ2-5|-|once
CASSGRGAETQYF
TGTGCCAGTAGTGGCAGGGGCGCAGAGACCCAGTACTTC
>TRBV6-5|TRBJ1-2|-|-
CASNLQGWGYTF
TGTGCCAGCAACCTACAGGGATGGGGCTACACCTTC
>TRBV18|TRBJ2-3|TRBD2|-
CASSPPSWGGSSTDTQYF
TGTGCCAGCTCACCACCGTCTTGGGGGGGATCTAGCACAGATACGCAGTATTTT
>TRBV20-1|TRBJ1-4|TRBD1|-
CSAGVTGVANEKLFF
TGCAGTGCTGGTGTGACAGGGGTAGCTAATGAAAAACTGTTTTTT
>TRBV3-1/TRBV3-2|TRBJ1-4|TRBD1|-
CASSLQGASEKLFF
TGTGCCAGCAGCTTACAGGGGGCTAGTGAAAAACTGTTTTTT
>TRBV15|TRBJ2-1|-|-
CATSRDLQDEQFF
TGTGCCACCAGCAGAGATCTACAAGATGAGCAGTTCTTC
>TRBV5-6|TRBJ1-1|-|-
CASSLSKVMNTEAFF
TGTGCCAGCAGCTTGAGTAAAGTCATGAACACTGAAGCTTTCTTT
>TRBV18|TRBJ2-6|TRBD1|-
CASSRRTKTGGDYSGANVLTF
TGTGCCAGCTCACGGAGAACCAAAACAGGGGGAGATTATTCTGGGGCCAACGTCCTGACTTTC
>TRBV12-3/TRBV12-4|TRBJ2-5|-|-
CASRAGPSETQYF
TGTGCCAGCAGGGCCGGGCCCTCGGAGACCCAGTACTTC
>TRBV6-4|TRBJ2-1|-|-
CASSVEIGSEQFF
TGTGCCAGCAGCGTCGAGATAGGGAGTGAGCAGTTCTTC
>TRBV5-5|TRBJ1-5|-|-
CASRPEGVDQPQHF
TGTGCCAGCAGACCGGAGGGGGTAGATCAGCCCCAGCATTTT
>TRBV5-5|TRBJ1-2|TRBD1|-
CASSMMVRGTLSGGYTF
TGTGCCAGCAGCATGATGGTCAGGGGGACTTTATCGGGCGGCTACACCTTC
>TRBV5-4|TRBJ2-2|-|-
CASSLSTGELFF
TGTGCCAGCAGCTTGAGCACCGGGGAGCTGTTTTTT
>TRBV3-1/TRBV3-2|TRBJ2-1|TRBD1|-
CASSRGTGAFSYNEQFF
TGTGCCAGCAGTCGGGGGACAGGGGCATTCTCCTACAATGAGCAGTTCTTC
>TRBV24-1|TRBJ2-3|TRBD1|few
CATSEGGQGADTQYF
TGTGCCACCAGTGAGGGGGGACAGGGCGCAGATACGCAGTATTTT
>TRBV5-1|TRBJ2-1|TRBD1|-
CASSLDETGVDYNEQFF
TGCGCCAGCAGCTTGGACGAAACAGGGGTAGACTACAATGAGCAGTTCTTC
>TRBV6-1|TRBJ1-4|-|few
CASSEVGRAYNEKLFF
TGTGCCAGCAGTGAAGTAGGCAGGGCGTATAATGAAAAACTGTTTTTT
>TRBV5-1|TRBJ2-3|TRBD2|-
CASTTGLSTDTQYF
TGCGCCAGCACGACGGGACTAAGCACAGATACGCAGTATTTT
>TRBV29-1|TRBJ1-1|-|-
CSTLTEMNTEAFF
TGCAGCACCCTGACAGAGATGAACACTGAAGCTTTCTTT
>TRBV10-2|TRBJ2-2|-|-
CASSEEGGIGTGELFF
TGCGCCAGCAGTGAAGAGGGCGGGATAGGGACCGGGGAGCTGTTTTTT
>TRBV2|TRBJ1-4|TRBD1|-
CAREIDRGQTNEKLFF
TGTGCCAGAGAGATTGACAGGGGGCAAACTAATGAAAAACTGTTTTTT
>TRBV7-9|TRBJ1-5|-|-
CASSLTGNQPQHF
TGTGCCAGCAGCTTAACCGGGAATCAGCCCCAGCATTTT
>TRBV28|TRBJ2-7|-|-
CASSLSSSYEQYF
TGTGCCAGCAGTTTATCAAGTTCCTACGAGCAGTACTTC